Following are 4 T cell receptor beta chains from one sample sequenced in a study of spatial heterogeneity in lung cancer. Each CDR3 protein gets one entry after TCRdb re-called the 5' RACE reads with MiXCR. In the table there are around 8,000 distinct CDR3 sequences, about 9.1% of which are singletons. Time point: sample taken at primary tumor resection. The study sequenced unsorted whole RNA from tumor, nontumor lung or frozen PBMC. The sample here was PBMCs, taken at surgery. These TCRs come from a male donor with early-stage non-small cell lung cancer.

This clonotype was observed at least ten times. In a library made to pick up alpha chains, this beta chain is a stray read with a size that means little. The J gene is TRBJ1-1, the V gene TRBV29-1, with 7 bases identical to TRBD1. CDR1 SQVTM and CDR2 ANQGSEA come from the germline V gene. This CDR3 spans 15 amino acids. V gave up 4 bases and J gave up 4 bases; unmatched junction bases: 12. CDR3 protein: CSVAGMGRGLTEAFF. CDR3 bases: TGCAGCGTTGCCGGCATGGGTAGGGGGCTCACTGAAGCTTTCTTT.

Concerning this clonotype itself: With the library built for alpha chains, this beta chain is off target and its frequency is not meaningful. The chain has TRBV3-1 and TRBJ1-6; the D is unclear. Between the trimmed V and J ends, which lost 0 bases and 14 bases, there was a span of 11 bases. The CDR3 has 13 amino acids. Germline V CDR1 and CDR2: LGHDT, YNNKEL (reference sequence). Here the CDR3 DNA reads TGTGCCAGCAGCCAAGAAGGCGGTATCACCCTCCACTTT. It translates to CASSQEGGITLHF.

This clonotype was seen many times. The library was built for alpha chains, so this beta chain is an off-target read and its size means little. The gene calls are TRBV7-2 and TRBJ1-3; D is possibly TRBD1 (6 bases). This CDR3 region has 16 residues. In germline, CDR1 is SGHTA, CDR2 FQGNSA. Between the trimmed V and J ends, which lost 0 bases and 4 bases, there was a span of 13 bases. The CDR3 coding sequence is TGTGCCAGCAGCTTAGCTCTGGGGGCGGGAGGAAACACCATATATTTT. Residues: CASSLALGAGGNTIYF. The full variable domain, rest sourced from reference TRBV7-2 and TRBJ1-3, is GAGVSQSPSNKVTEKGKDVELRCDPISGHTALYWYRQSLGQGLEFLIYFQGNSAPDKSGLPSDRFSAERTGGSVSTLTIQRTQQEDSAVYLCASSLALGAGGNTIYFGEGSWLTVV.

This clonotype was found many times. This beta chain is an unintended read in a library built for alpha chains; its size means little. The V call is TRBV9, the J call TRBJ1-3; D not resolved. V dropped 0 bases and J dropped 7 bases, with 8 bases sitting between them. This CDR3 contains 13 residues. Germline CDR1 is SGDLS and CDR2 is YYNGEE. The CDR3 DNA reads as TGTGCCAGCAGCGTAGAGTGGCAGAACACCATATATTTT. Its translation is CASSVEWQNTIYF.